The 18 T cell receptor beta chains presented below share a single source sample, sequenced in a study of shared T cell receptors in the human thymus. Sequencing used immunoSEQ multiplex PCR; TCRdb keeps in-frame clones, though not all of them. The sample yields 630,000 or so clones, about 89% seen once. These data also formed part of another study, on human thymus T cells.

The sequenced sample consisted of thymocytes. These receptors came from a boy under two years old with a congenital heart defect.

This sequence joins TRBV15 and TRBJ2-3; a possible D gene is TRBD2 (6 bases). Germline-derived CDR1 and CDR2 are LNHNV and YYDKDF (reference sequence). The CDR3 consists of 18 residues. V was pared by 1 base and J by 2 bases, with 19 bases between. Here the CDR3 DNA reads TGTGCCACCAGCAGAGGAAACCCGGGACTGGGGACCACAGATACGCAGTATTTT. Translating gives CATSRGNPGLGTTDTQYF.

A remark on this clone: The junction differs from germline at one of its ends, possibly a read error. The V gene is TRBV4-3, the J gene TRBJ2-7, with D possibly matching TRBD2 (6 bases). Germline V gene sequence: CDR1 LGHNA, CDR2 YSLEER. CDR3 length equals 16 residues. CDR3 DNA: TGCGCCAGCAGTGTGTCGGGAGCCGTCGGCTCCTACGAGCAGCACTTC. It specifies CASSVSGAVGSYEQHF.

In DNA form, the CDR3 reads TGTGCCAGCAGCTTATCCAGGTTGAACACTGAAGCTTTCTTT. This gives the protein CASSLSRLNTEAFF. The gene calls are TRBV7-3 and TRBJ1-1; the D is unclear. From germline, CDR1 is SGHTA and CDR2 FQGTGA. The V end was cut by 2 bases, the J end by 0 bases, with 7 bases between. The CDR3 is 14 amino acids.

The CDR3 spells CASSLKNSPLHF. The CDR3 DNA follows: TGTGCCAGCAGCCTTAAAAATTCACCCCTCCACTTT. The chain couples TRBV11-2 to TRBJ1-6; unclear D gene. The V end was cut by 5 bases, the J end by 7 bases, with 6 bases between. Per the germline V gene, CDR1 is SGHAT and CDR2 is FQNNGV. The CDR3 loop spans 12 amino acids.

The chain employs TRBV5-4 and TRBJ2-1; 7 positions match TRBD2. The CDR3 has 14 residues. The V gene end was trimmed by 5 bases and the J gene end by 5 bases; junction bases not matched to a gene: 7. Germline V gene lookup returns CDR1 SGHNT and CDR2 YYREEE (reference sequence). This chain's CDR3 is CASRGGLPNNEQFF. The CDR3 region has the DNA TGTGCCAGCAGGGGAGGGCTACCGAACAATGAGCAGTTCTTC.

The chain combines TRBV28 with TRBJ1-6; TRBD1 aligns across 9 bases. V was clipped by 4 bases and J by 6 bases; unmatched bases: 7. Germline CDR1 is MDHEN and CDR2 is SYDVKM. The CDR3 sequence is 16 residues long. This chain's CDR3 is CASSSTGGLFNSPLHF. The CDR3 bases are TGTGCCAGCAGTTCCACAGGGGGCTTATTTAATTCACCCCTCCACTTT.

V is TRBV4-1 and J is TRBJ2-3; 10 nucleotides match TRBD2. CDR1 is MGHRA and CDR2 is YSYEKL in the germline V gene. The CDR3 consists of 17 residues. Germline trimming cut 1 base from V and 2 bases from J; bases unmatched to any gene: 6. This chain's CDR3 is CASSQVRTSGTTDTQYF. As DNA, the CDR3 is TGCGCCAGCAGCCAAGTCCGGACTAGCGGAACCACAGATACGCAGTATTTT.

This clone is a singleton in its sample. The chain joins TRBV30 to TRBJ2-2; TRBD2 aligns across 7 bases. The germline gives CDR1 GTSNPN, CDR2 SVGIG (reference sequence). CDR3 length: 18 residues. Trimming took 3 bases from V and 1 from J; bases not matched to a gene: 14. In DNA, the CDR3 is TGTGCCTGGAGGCCGGGACTATCCCTTAACTTGAACACCGGGGAGCTGTTTTTT. As protein: CAWRPGLSLNLNTGELFF.

The chain joins TRBV4-1 to TRBJ2-1; 10 positions agree with TRBD1. Germline V gene sequence: CDR1 MGHRA, CDR2 YSYEKL. The CDR3 covers 17 residues. The trim removed 3 bases at V and 5 bases at J, leaving 10 bases unmatched. The CDR3 region is CASSQNDRDRGNNEQFF. DNA for the CDR3: TGCGCCAGCAGCCAGAACGACCGGGACAGGGGAAACAATGAGCAGTTCTTC.

This chain connects TRBV6-6 to TRBJ1-1; D might be TRBD1 (5 bases). CDR3 length equals 15 residues. CDR1 is MNHNY, CDR2 SVGAGI, per germline (reference sequence). The ends were cut back, 5 bases at V and 0 bases at J, with 13 bases in the middle. The CDR3 sequence: CASSPTTVMNTEAFF. CDR3 DNA sequence: TGTGCCAGCAGTCCTACGACAGTGATGAACACTGAAGCTTTCTTT.

The rearrangement links TRBV5-6 to TRBJ1-1, with D possibly TRBD1 on 5 matching bases. The CDR3 runs to 18 residues. CDR1 is SGHDT, CDR2 YYEEEE, per germline. V dropped 0 bases and J dropped 0 bases, with 18 bases sitting between them. CDR3 coding DNA: TGTGCCAGCAGCTTGGAAGGAGGGGAGGAACGGGTGAACACTGAAGCTTTCTTT. It encodes CASSLEGGEERVNTEAFF.

V is TRBV10-3 and J is TRBJ1-5, with a weak D call TRBD1 (6 bases). V was trimmed by 8 bases and J by 3 bases, leaving 17 bases between them. The CDR3 spans 15 residues. Germline CDR1 ENHRY, CDR2 SYGVKD. CDR3 coding DNA: TGTGCCATCTTGGACAGTCCTGGGGTCAATCAGCCCCAGCATTTT. It yields the protein CAILDSPGVNQPQHF.

V is TRBV14 and J is TRBJ1-1; D is undetermined. This CDR3 contains 14 residues. CDR1 is SGHDN, CDR2 FVKESK, per germline. Trimming took off 1 base at V and 0 bases at J, with 6 bases between the two ends. The CDR3 sequence is CASSQGLVNTEAFF. In DNA, the CDR3 is TGTGCCAGCAGCCAAGGTTTAGTGAACACTGAAGCTTTCTTT.

The chain couples TRBV5-8 to TRBJ2-1; TRBD1 matches at 10 bases. Germline CDR1 SGHTS, CDR2 YDEGEE. V was pared by 4 bases and J by 2 bases, with 3 bases of the junction left unmatched. The CDR3 extends over 15 amino acids. The CDR3 region has the DNA TGTGCCAGCAGCCCCGGGACAGGGGCCTACAATGAGCAGTTCTTC. This codes for CASSPGTGAYNEQFF.

This chain uses TRBV12-5 with TRBJ2-1, with 10 bases fitting TRBD2. Germline CDR1 LGHNT, CDR2 FRNRAP. The trim removed 7 bases at V and 0 bases at J, leaving 18 bases unmatched. This CDR3 is 20 amino acids long. The CDR3 nucleotides read TGTGCTAGTGCGTTAGGGGGACTAGCGCCTTTAATGAGCTCCTACAATGAGCAGTTCTTC. As protein: CASALGGLAPLMSSYNEQFF.

The chain is built from TRBV5-1 and TRBJ2-4; the D gene is possibly TRBD1 (5 bases). Per the germline V gene, CDR1 is SGHRS and CDR2 is YFSETQ. CDR3 length equals 16 residues. The V and J ends lost 0 bases and 2 bases respectively, with 12 bases between them. CDR3 protein: CASSLAQGITKNIQYF. CDR3 nucleotide sequence: TGCGCCAGCAGCTTGGCTCAGGGAATAACCAAAAACATTCAGTACTTC.

In this sample, this clone turned up once. The V call is TRBV6-5, the J call TRBJ1-3; D call uncertain. The CDR3 is 15 amino acids. V was clipped by 7 bases and J by 1 base, with 14 bases between them. The germline V gene has CDR1 MNHEY and CDR2 SVGAGI. CDR3 coding DNA: TGTGCCAGCACTCCCGGCCGGGAATCTGGAAACACCATATATTTT. This gives the protein CASTPGRESGNTIYF.

The chain uses TRBV27 and TRBJ1-1; tentatively, D is TRBD1 (6 bases). Germline loops: CDR1 MNHEY, CDR2 SMNVEV (reference sequence). Trimming took off 5 bases at V and 0 bases at J, with 13 bases between the two ends. This CDR3 comprises 15 residues. CDR3 DNA sequence: TGTGCCAGCAGTAACGGACAGAGGATGAACACTGAAGCTTTCTTT. Its protein is CASSNGQRMNTEAFF.